The 6 T cell receptor beta chains listed next were all sequenced from one sample in a study of T cells in Graves' hyperthyroidism and ophthalmopathy (dated by TCRdb to the late 2010s). The method was multiplex PCR. TCRdb records Illumina HiSeq 2000 as the sequencer. Amplification of TCR beta CDR3 regions was carried out from RNA transcripts. The TCR CDR3 was subjected to a first round of RT-PCR using the HTBI primer set and the Qiagen OneStep RT-PCR kit. Using fastp at Q25 and MiXCR, TCRdb reprocessed the public reads and kept productive beta chains. Each record represents a unique CDR3 protein, reported with the most common genes and DNA among its rows. For this sample the table gives 650,000 to 750,000 distinct CDR3 sequences, of which around 13% were detected only once. The ten largest account for more than 8.5% of the sample. The material sequenced was blood. These receptors all stem from a woman younger than 35 with Graves' hyperthyroidism.

The chain has TRBV20-1 and TRBJ1-1; D is unresolved. The V gene's germline CDR1 is DFQATT and CDR2 SNEGSKA (reference sequence). Trimming took off 8 bases at V and 7 bases at J, with 5 bases between the two ends. This CDR3 has 8 residues. The CDR3 spells CSMIEAFF. CDR3 sequence (DNA): TGCAGTATGATTGAAGCTTTCTTT.

The rearrangement links TRBV10-2 to TRBJ2-7; possibly TRBD2 for D (5 bases). The V gene lost 5 bases and the J gene lost 6 bases, with 11 bases spanning the gap. CDR1 WSHSY and CDR2 SAAADI come from the germline V gene. The CDR3 spans 12 residues. The CDR3 coding sequence is TGCGCCAGCAGTTGGGCACGGGGCGAGCAGTACTTC. Amino acids: CASSWARGEQYF.

CDR3 DNA: TGCGCCAGCAGTGAGCACAGCTCGAACACTGAAGCTTTCTTT. The encoded protein is CASSEHSSNTEAFF. The chain carries TRBV10-2 and TRBJ1-1; D gene uncertain. Per germline, CDR1 WSHSY and CDR2 SAAADI. V shed 2 bases and J shed 1 base, with 8 bases lying between them. CDR3 length: 14 amino acids.

This clonotype was recorded many times. This chain joins TRBV3-1 and TRBJ2-4; TRBD1 is a possible D gene (6 bases). Germline V gene sequence: CDR1 LGHDT, CDR2 YNNKEL (reference sequence). The germline V and J ends were trimmed by 0 bases and 3 bases, with 18 bases remaining between them. The CDR3 loop spans 18 amino acids. Written as DNA, the CDR3 is TGTGCCAGCAGCCAAGATTTTTCTTGGGGGCTTGACAAAAACATTCAGTACTTC. This codes for CASSQDFSWGLDKNIQYF.

The chain joins TRBV7-3 to TRBJ2-2; TRBD2 agrees at 9 bases. The V gene's germline CDR1 is SGHTA and CDR2 FQGTGA. Germline trimming cut 3 bases from V and 6 bases from J; bases unmatched to any gene: 11. The CDR3 totals 17 residues. The CDR3 nucleotides read TGTGCCAGCAGCTTTAACATGCGGGGGGGAGAATCCGGGGAGCTGTTTTTT. Translating it yields CASSFNMRGGESGELFF.

Concerning this clonotype itself: One end of the junction varies from germline; a read error may be responsible. The genes are TRBV11-3 and TRBJ1-1, with D possibly being TRBD1 (5 bases). The CDR3 length is 15 residues. The germline V gene has CDR1 SGHNT and CDR2 YENEEA. The chain's CDR3 is CVSSFHPLRQIEAFF. DNA for the CDR3: TGTGTCAGCAGCTTCCACCCACTCCGACAGATTGAAGCTTTCTTT. Combining the CDR3 with reference TRBV11-3 and TRBJ1-1 gives the whole variable domain EAGVVQSPRYKIIEKKQPVAFWCNPISGHNTLYWYLQNLGQGPELLIRYENEEAVDDSQLPKDRFSAERLKGVDSTLKIQPAELGDSAVYLCVSSFHPLRQIEAFFGQGTRLTVV.